This T cell receptor (beta chain) emerged from a study of response to subunit inactivated influenza vaccine. Broader study findings: Each seasonal influenza vaccination, the authors suggested, recruits few new T cells.

TCRdb reanalysed the RT-PCR reads using MiXCR and keeps one entry per CDR3 protein. Altogether about 240,000 distinct CDR3 sequences are present, 9% to 15% being singletons, with the ten largest covering 7.5% to 10%. This CDR3 spans 13 amino acids. V shed 5 bases and J shed 4 bases, with 11 bases lying between them. Germline loops: CDR1 MNHNS, CDR2 SASEGT. In the case of this clonotype: What it binds is unknown.

Sequenced material: non-naive T cells sorted from PBMCs, taken roughly 2 weeks before vaccination. The clonotype was recovered from a middle-aged man who received an inactivated influenza vaccine. V usage is TRBV6-1 and J usage is TRBJ1-2; the D is unclear. In nucleotides, the CDR3 is TGTGCCAGCAGTAGGCCCGGAGCCTATGGCTACACCTTC. Translating it yields CASSRPGAYGYTF.